The 27 T cell receptor beta chains in this list originate from one sample, sequenced in a study of CD8+CD57+ T cells in acquired aplastic anemia. TCR beta VDJ combinations and CDR3 sequences were profiled from genomic DNA. TCRdb re-derived calls from the reads in MiXCR, one entry per CDR3 protein. The sample has 150,000 to 200,000 distinct CDR3 sequences; roughly half are singletons. The authors sequenced patients whose flow cytometry had shown CD8+CD57+ cell expansion. The sample taken for sequencing was sorted CD4+, CD8+, or CD8+CD57+ T cells (not recorded which) from PBMCs. The receptor set was obtained from a human donor with aplastic anemia.

The genes are TRBV7-2 and TRBJ1-5; 8 bases are a match to TRBD1. The length of the CDR3 is 13 residues. Germline V gene lookup returns CDR1 SGHTA and CDR2 FQGNSA. The ends lost 1 base at V and 7 bases at J; junction bases unmatched: 0. CDR3 protein: CASSLGTGQPQHF. The CDR3 nucleotides are TGTGCCAGCAGCTTAGGGACAGGGCAGCCCCAGCATTTT.

The table lists this clonotype with many counts. V usage is TRBV20-1 and J usage is TRBJ2-1, with D tentatively TRBD2 (5 bases). Germline-derived CDR1 and CDR2 are DFQATT and SNEGSKA (reference sequence). V lost 5 bases and J 5 bases, leaving 7 bases between the germline ends. CDR3 size: 11 residues. The CDR3 spells CSAARDNEQFF. The CDR3 bases are TGCAGTGCTGCGCGGGACAATGAGCAGTTCTTC.

The V and J genes are TRBV11-1 and TRBJ2-7, with 14 bases aligning to TRBD2. Germline V gene data show CDR1 as SGHAT and CDR2 as FQDESV (reference sequence). The CDR3 is 16 amino acids. J gave up 5 bases and V 4 bases, and 7 bases lay outside the gene matches. Here the CDR3 reads CASSYAGTSGSNEQYF. As DNA, the CDR3 is TGTGCCAGCAGCTACGCCGGGACTAGCGGGAGTAACGAGCAGTACTTC. Based on the CDR3 plus reference TRBV11-1 and TRBJ2-7, the full variable domain is EAEVAQSPRYKITEKSQAVAFWCDPISGHATLYWYRQILGQGPELLVQFQDESVVDDSQLPKDRFSAERLKGVDSTLKIQPAELGDSAMYLCASSYAGTSGSNEQYFGPGTRLTVT.

The chain has TRBV2 and TRBJ2-3; D unclear. V shed 6 bases and J shed 6 bases, with 16 bases lying between them. CDR3 length: 14 residues. The V gene's germline CDR1 is SNHLY and CDR2 FYNNEI. The CDR3 sequence is CASSLASLSDTQYF. CDR3 in DNA: TGTGCCAGCAGCTTGGCCAGTTTATCCGATACGCAGTATTTT.

This clonotype was observed at least ten times. This rearrangement joins TRBV5-6 to TRBJ2-5; D remains unclear. Trimming pared 4 bases from V and 6 bases from J, leaving 19 bases between. The germline V gene has CDR1 SGHDT and CDR2 YYEEEE. The CDR3 is 15 residues long. The CDR3 nucleotides are TGTGCCAGCAGCCCCATTTTGAGCCCGACACAGACCCAGTACTTC. This sequence encodes CASSPILSPTQTQYF.

The chain employs TRBV25-1 and TRBJ1-2; TRBD1 might be the D (6 bases). This CDR3 has 13 amino acids. Trimming stripped 7 bases from V and 2 bases from J, with 11 bases between. Germline CDR1 and CDR2: MGHDK and SYGVNS. In nucleotides, the CDR3 is TGTGCCAGCACCAAGGGGGTGAACTATGGCTACACCTTC. This gives the protein CASTKGVNYGYTF.

The chain links TRBV29-1 to TRBJ1-2, with D tentatively TRBD1 (6 bases). The CDR3 contains 12 residues. Germline V gene lookup returns CDR1 SQVTM and CDR2 ANQGSEA. V gave up 5 bases and J gave up 4 bases, with 11 bases separating them. CDR3 in amino acids: CSVYTGFYGYTF. The CDR3 DNA reads TGCAGCGTTTATACAGGGTTCTATGGCTACACCTTC.

This clonotype has just a few counts. This chain links TRBV12-3 or TRBV12-4 with TRBJ1-3; D remains unclear. The CDR3 contains 16 residues. Trimming removed 3 bases from V and 0 bases from J, with 12 bases in between. CDR3 protein: CASSFLSYSSGNTIYF. CDR3 sequence (DNA): TGTGCCAGCAGTTTTTTGTCCTACAGCTCTGGAAACACCATATATTTT.

Points on this clonotype: One junction end disagrees with the germline gene, perhaps due to a read error. The rearrangement uses TRBV10-3 and TRBJ2-3; unclear D gene. The CDR3 contains 16 residues. Per germline, CDR1 ENHRY and CDR2 SYGVKD. CDR3 loop: CATSEYGPVGTDTQYF. The DNA of the CDR3 is TGTGCCACCAGTGAGTACGGACCCGTGGGCACAGATACGCAGTATTTT.

This clonotype came up many times. The rearrangement joins TRBV5-1 to TRBJ2-1; 8 bases fit TRBD1. The V and J ends lost 5 bases and 1 base, in that order; junction bases with no gene match: 5. The CDR3 totals 15 residues. The germline gives CDR1 SGHRS, CDR2 YFSETQ. The CDR3: CASRLGQGSYNEQFF. The CDR3 DNA is TGCGCCAGCAGATTAGGACAGGGATCCTACAATGAGCAGTTCTTC.

As regards this clonotype: A junction boundary mismatches the germline segment, possibly from a read error. CDR3 coding DNA: TGCAGTGTTAGACAGGGGAACTATGGCTACACCTTC. It codes for CSVRQGNYGYTF. The rearrangement uses TRBV20-1 and TRBJ1-2, with TRBD1 matching 8 bases. The germline V gene has CDR1 DFQATT and CDR2 SNEGSKA (reference sequence). The CDR3 spans 12 residues.

The chain has TRBV10-3 and TRBJ1-1; no clear D gene. Germline CDR1 reads ENHRY; CDR2 reads SYGVKD. The CDR3 consists of 14 residues. Trimming left V 0 bases short and J 3 bases short, with 8 bases between. The CDR3 region has the DNA TGTGCCATCAGTGAGTCAAAGGGATACACTGAAGCTTTCTTT. Translating it yields CAISESKGYTEAFF.

In its sample, this clonotype was seen a few times. Possible read error: a much larger clone is one base away. The chain couples TRBV9 to TRBJ2-2; D is perhaps TRBD2 (6 bases). V gave up 0 bases and J gave up 4 bases, with 13 bases separating them. The CDR3 has 16 amino acids. Germline loops: CDR1 SGDLS, CDR2 YYNGEE. CDR3 loop: CASSVGVGRSTGELFF. In nucleotides, the CDR3 is TGTGCCAGCAGCGTAGGAGTGGGGAGGAGCACCGGGGAGCTGTTTTTT.

At least ten counts were recorded for this clonotype. The V and J genes are TRBV14 and TRBJ2-1, with 8 bases identical to TRBD1. CDR3 length: 13 residues. Germline V gene data show CDR1 as SGHDN and CDR2 as FVKESK. The trim removed 3 bases at V and 9 bases at J, leaving 4 bases unmatched. The CDR3 is CASSQRGTGEQFF. The CDR3 DNA reads as TGTGCCAGCAGCCAGCGCGGGACAGGTGAGCAGTTCTTC.

This clonotype was seen only a few times. This chain connects TRBV10-3 to TRBJ2-7; TRBD1 matches at 9 bases. CDR3 size: 14 residues. CDR1 and CDR2 (germline): ENHRY, SYGVKD. The CDR3 spells CASSKTGGSYEQYV. DNA of the CDR3: TGTGCCAGCAGTAAGACAGGGGGCTCCTACGAGCAGTACGTC.

This clonotype has ten or more counts. V and J are TRBV7-9 and TRBJ1-2; D might be TRBD1 (5 bases). Germline loops: CDR1 SEHNR, CDR2 FQNEAQ (reference sequence). This CDR3 has 15 residues. V gave up 5 bases and J gave up 5 bases, with 18 bases separating them. CDR3 amino acids: CASSLSGSRGYGYTF. The DNA for the CDR3 is TGTGCCAGCAGCCTTAGCGGATCAAGGGGATATGGCTACACCTTC.

This clonotype turned up a few times. One base away lies a much larger clone, so this may be a sequencing read error. The CDR3 here is CTSSQEGGRRDFYEQYF. CDR3 DNA: TGCACCAGCAGCCAAGAAGGGGGACGTCGAGACTTCTACGAGCAGTACTTC. The V gene is TRBV4-3, the J gene TRBJ2-7, with TRBD1 as a possible D gene (6 bases). The CDR3 totals 17 residues. CDR1 and CDR2 (germline): LGHNA, YSLEER.

The chain combines TRBV2 with TRBJ2-3; 7 bases fit TRBD2. CDR3 length: 14 residues. Germline V gene sequence: CDR1 SNHLY, CDR2 FYNNEI. Germline trimming cut 8 bases from V and 5 bases from J; bases unmatched to any gene: 10. CDR3 nucleotide sequence: TGTGCCAGCGAAGGGAGGGCCCAGAGAGATACGCAGTATTTT. This gives the protein CASEGRAQRDTQYF.

This clonotype was seen at least ten times. The chain couples TRBV7-2 to TRBJ2-7; TRBD1 might be the D (6 bases). CDR3 size: 14 residues. V was trimmed by 1 base and J by 5 bases, leaving 12 bases between them. CDR1 is SGHTA, CDR2 FQGNSA, per germline. The CDR3 sequence: CASSLDRVAHEQYF. Written as DNA, the CDR3 is TGTGCCAGCAGCTTAGACAGGGTGGCCCACGAGCAGTACTTC.

The chain employs TRBV4-2 and TRBJ1-5, with TRBD1 identical over 9 bases. The CDR3 runs 16 residues. The V segment lost 3 bases and the J segment 0 bases; nucleotides outside the gene matches: 3. Per germline, CDR1 LGHNA and CDR2 YNFKEQ. Here the CDR3 DNA reads TGTGCCAGCAGCCAGGGGACAGGGCTTAGCAATCAGCCCCAGCATTTT. It is translated as CASSQGTGLSNQPQHF.

There are many counts of this clonotype. J is TRBJ1-2 and V is TRBV7-6; D might be TRBD1 (5 bases). V was cut by 1 base and J by 8 bases, with 14 bases left in between. The CDR3 has 14 amino acids. Germline values: CDR1 SGHVS, CDR2 FNYEAQ. CDR3 in amino acids: CASSLDVGAGGYTF. CDR3 DNA sequence: TGTGCCAGCAGCTTAGATGTAGGGGCGGGCGGCTACACCTTC.

Remarks on this clonotype: Given the absence of the conserved phenylalanine or tryptophan at the CDR3 end, a read error is likely. The limits of the CDR3 on the DNA are not certain, so only TCRdb's listed CDR3 is given. The rearrangement links TRBV20-1 to TRBJ2-6; no DNA check was done on the table's D call, TRBD2. Looked up from germline, CDR1 is DFQATT and CDR2 is SNEGSKA (reference sequence). The CDR3 is 8 amino acids long, termini counted. CDR3 amino acids: CSARVGSG.

This clonotype showed up many times. This rearrangement joins TRBV20-1 to TRBJ1-4; 7 bases match TRBD1. V was clipped by 3 bases and J by 11 bases; unmatched bases: 15. CDR1 and CDR2 from the germline V gene are DFQATT and SNEGSKA (reference sequence). The CDR3 is 15 residues long. The CDR3 nucleotides are TGCAGTGCTAGCGGACAGGCGACCTCCAAAAAGAAACTGTTTTTT. It specifies CSASGQATSKKKLFF.

To note about this clonotype: This CDR3 fails to terminate in the conserved phenylalanine or tryptophan, so it likely reflects a read error. The DNA is omitted, as the CDR3 cannot be located on it reliably, and the CDR3 follows TCRdb's listing. V gene TRBV15 combines with J gene TRBJ2-3; the tabulated D call, TRBD1, remains unverified against the DNA. CDR1 is LNHNV, CDR2 YYDKDF, per germline (reference sequence). The CDR3 numbers 13 amino acids, ends counted. The CDR3 reads CATRNRTGDYANY.

The J gene is TRBJ2-7, the V gene TRBV10-3; 7 nucleotides line up with TRBD1. V lost 2 bases to trimming and J lost 3 bases; unmatched junction nucleotides: 7. From germline, CDR1 is ENHRY and CDR2 SYGVKD. CDR3 length: 15 residues. CDR3: CAISEAGQVGYEQYF. The CDR3 DNA reads TGTGCCATCAGTGAGGCCGGACAGGTCGGCTACGAGCAGTACTTC.

The genes are TRBV20-1 and TRBJ2-1; D may be TRBD2 (5 bases). This CDR3 is 14 amino acids long. Germline values: CDR1 DFQATT, CDR2 SNEGSKA (reference sequence). V gave up 2 bases and J gave up 9 bases, with 17 bases separating them. In DNA, the CDR3 is TGCAGTGCTAGATACCTGGCGGGTTCAGGTGAGCAGTTCTTC. This translates into CSARYLAGSGEQFF.

The sample holds a few counts of this clonotype. J is TRBJ2-7 and V is TRBV4-2; TRBD1 agrees at 11 bases. V shed 6 bases and J 2 bases; nucleotides not matched to a gene: 6. Germline V gives CDR1 LGHNA, CDR2 YNFKEQ. The CDR3 length is 15 residues. The CDR3 region is CASSPGTGGTYEQYF. DNA of the CDR3: TGTGCCAGCAGTCCCGGGACAGGGGGAACCTACGAGCAGTACTTC.